Shown below are 15 T cell receptor beta chains from a single sample sequenced in a study of cytomegalovirus exposure and HLA in healthy donors. Researchers ran the PCR with 60 Vbeta and 13 Jbeta primers. Using immunoSEQ multiplex PCR, the repertoire was profiled, and TCRdb retains in-frame clones only, with some absent. Its table records approximately 51,000 clones. Sample: PBMCs. The receptors were sampled from a man between 35 and 55 years old in good health and CMV-seropositive.

The chain carries TRBV4-1 and TRBJ2-5; D is possibly TRBD2 (5 bases). The V and J ends lost 0 bases and 5 bases respectively, with 13 bases between them. CDR3 length equals 15 residues. Germline values: CDR1 MGHRA, CDR2 YSYEKL. This CDR3 reads CASSQDRGFGETQYF. The CDR3 DNA sequence: TGCGCCAGCAGCCAAGATAGAGGGTTCGGGGAGACCCAGTACTTC.

The V and J genes are TRBV30 and TRBJ1-1, with TRBD1 matching over 7 bases. J gave up 10 bases and V 1 base, and 9 bases lay outside the gene matches. The V gene's germline CDR1 is GTSNPN and CDR2 SVGIG (reference sequence). This CDR3 spans 13 amino acids. This CDR3 is CAWSGGGRGGAFF. CDR3 DNA: TGTGCCTGGAGTGGAGGGGGCAGAGGTGGAGCTTTCTTT.

The chain carries TRBV10-3 and TRBJ2-7; 10 positions agree with TRBD1. CDR3 length equals 16 residues. Germline CDR1 ENHRY, CDR2 SYGVKD. V gave up 8 bases and J gave up 2 bases; unmatched junction bases: 12. CDR3 in amino acids: CAIGHGGQGRAYEQYF. CDR3 sequence (DNA): TGTGCCATCGGCCACGGGGGACAGGGGCGCGCCTACGAGCAGTACTTC.

The V gene is TRBV5-5, the J gene TRBJ2-1, with D unresolved. The CDR3 covers 13 residues. The germline CDR1 and CDR2 sequences are SGHKS and YYEKEE (reference sequence). Trimming left V 0 bases short and J 10 bases short, with 11 bases between. CDR3 amino acids: CASSLDYSEEQFF. The CDR3 bases are TGTGCCAGCAGCTTGGACTATTCTGAAGAGCAGTTCTTC.

The genes are TRBV10-1 and TRBJ1-2, with 7 nucleotides matching TRBD1. Germline V gene data show CDR1 as WNHNN and CDR2 as SYGVQD (reference sequence). The J segment lost 4 bases and the V segment lost 8 bases, leaving 13 bases of the junction unmatched. The CDR3 has 15 residues. The CDR3 region is CASVRERGDSYGYTF. The CDR3 DNA reads TGCGCCAGCGTACGAGAGAGGGGGGACAGCTATGGCTACACCTTC.

The chain links TRBV28 to TRBJ1-6; 7 bases are shared with TRBD1. The ends lost 4 bases at V and 11 bases at J; junction bases unmatched: 8. The CDR3 length is 14 residues. Germline lookup yields CDR1 MDHEN and CDR2 SYDVKM. The CDR3 region is CASSSRTGVPPLHF. The CDR3, as DNA: TGTGCCAGCAGTTCCAGGACAGGTGTGCCACCCCTCCACTTT.

This sequence joins TRBV7-9 and TRBJ1-1, with 8 bases that match TRBD1. V lost 2 bases, J lost 3 bases, and 5 bases stayed unmatched. Germline V gene sequence: CDR1 SEHNR, CDR2 FQNEAQ (reference sequence). The CDR3 has 15 residues. The DNA of the CDR3 is TGTGCCAGCAGCTTACGGGGGACAGGCGACACTGAAGCTTTCTTT. The encoded protein is CASSLRGTGDTEAFF.

The chain links TRBV28 to TRBJ2-7; the match to TRBD1 covers 7 bases. The germline gives CDR1 MDHEN, CDR2 SYDVKM. Trimming removed 5 bases from V and 5 bases from J; junction bases left unmatched: 12. This CDR3 region has 15 residues. The CDR3 region is CASSAPQGVLDEQYF. The CDR3 nucleotides read TGTGCCAGCAGTGCCCCCCAGGGGGTCTTGGACGAGCAGTACTTC.

The chain joins TRBV28 to TRBJ1-6, with D uncertain. The germline V gene has CDR1 MDHEN and CDR2 SYDVKM. There are 14 residues in the CDR3. Trimming pared 6 bases from V and 7 bases from J, leaving 13 bases between. CDR3: CASSPPQRNSPLHF. For the CDR3, the DNA is TGTGCCAGCAGCCCGCCCCAACGGAATTCACCCCTCCACTTT.

The chain is built from TRBV2 and TRBJ1-6; a possible D gene is TRBD1 (5 bases). V shed 0 bases and J shed 18 bases, with 21 bases lying between them. The germline V gene encodes CDR1 SNHLY and CDR2 FYNNEI. The length of the CDR3 is 15 residues. Here the CDR3 reads CASSEADSRLQRSHF. In DNA form, the CDR3 reads TGTGCCAGCAGTGAAGCTGACAGCCGGCTGCAGCGAAGCCACTTT.

The genes are TRBV5-1 and TRBJ2-3; possible D gene TRBD2, 5 bases. Germline V gene data show CDR1 as SGHRS and CDR2 as YFSETQ. This CDR3 is built from 15 residues. V lost 0 bases and J 4 bases, leaving 12 bases between the germline ends. The CDR3 DNA reads TGCGCCAGCAGCTTGGCCGGACTTACGGCAGATACGCAGTATTTT. It codes for CASSLAGLTADTQYF.

The J gene is TRBJ1-4, the V gene TRBV2; D is perhaps TRBD1 (5 bases). The V end lost 2 bases, the J end lost 8 bases, and 12 bases lay between the germline ends. The length of the CDR3 is 14 residues. From germline, CDR1 is SNHLY and CDR2 FYNNEI. The CDR3 DNA reads TGTGCCAGCAGTGAACGAGGGACTGGGGAAAAACTGTTTTTT. Its translation: CASSERGTGEKLFF.

The CDR3 loop reads CASSLGRGTRNEQFF. The CDR3, as DNA: TGTGCCAGCAGCTTGGGACGAGGGACTAGGAATGAGCAGTTCTTC. The chain uses TRBV5-6 and TRBJ2-1; 8 bases are shared with TRBD2. Looked up from germline, CDR1 is SGHDT and CDR2 is YYEEEE. CDR3 length equals 15 residues. The ends lost 0 bases at V and 7 bases at J; junction bases unmatched: 6.

The chain links TRBV23-1 to TRBJ2-7; 7 positions agree with TRBD1. TRBV23-1 is recorded as an ORF, its role being uncertain. This CDR3 contains 12 residues. The CDR3 coding sequence is TGCGCTGACAGGGATTTACCCTACGAGCAGTACTTC. This gives the protein CADRDLPYEQYF.

The chain combines TRBV30 with TRBJ2-5; a weak D match, TRBD2 (5 bases). The J call may be wrong; the DNA end is better matched by TRBJ2-7. Germline loops: CDR1 GTSNPN, CDR2 SVGIG (reference sequence). The length of the CDR3 is 13 residues. As DNA, the CDR3 is TGTGCCTGGAGTGTATGGGAGTTGCCCGAGCAGTACTTC. This gives the protein CAWSVWELPEQYF.